Included here is one T cell receptor (beta chain) sequence, with context. This sample was taken from a study of cytotoxic CD8 clonotypes in ibrutinib-treated CLL. TCRdb keeps only in-frame clones here, not all; method: immunoSEQ multiplex PCR. The table includes tens of thousands of clones, under 75% detected once. Germline V gene data show CDR1 as LNHNV and CDR2 as YYDKDF (reference sequence). CDR3 size: 17 residues. Between the trimmed V and J ends, which lost 0 bases and 5 bases, there was a span of 20 bases. The chain recombines TRBV15 with TRBJ2-7, with D maybe TRBD1 (6 bases). This sequence was found in a human donor with chronic lymphocytic leukemia. This sample comprised PBMCs, obtained after 12 months of ibrutinib treatment. The CDR3 protein is CATSRDFGAGAHDEQYF. Here the CDR3 DNA reads TGTGCCACCAGCAGAGATTTTGGGGCAGGGGCGCACGACGAGCAGTACTTC.